Below, 10 T cell receptor beta chains from the same sample are listed, as sequenced in a study of T-cell memory formation after mild COVID-19. TCRdb used MiXCR to reprocess the 5' RACE reads, holding one entry per CDR3 protein. The sample includes roughly 450,000 distinct CDR3 sequences, 15% to 20% of them seen just once. Sequenced material: PBMCs or a T cell subset sorted from them (not recorded which). These receptor sequences come from an adult woman who had mild COVID-19 (a few samples of this study predate the infection). Cell type and time point are not known.

Only a few counts were recorded for this clonotype. The chain couples TRBV5-1 to TRBJ1-1; D is perhaps TRBD1 (6 bases). The CDR3 length is 15 residues. Trimming took 5 bases from V and 3 from J, leaving 17 bases between them. Germline-derived CDR1 and CDR2 are SGHRS and YFSETQ. CDR3 bases: TGCGCCAGCAGGAAAAGGACGGGGGCTGACACTGAAGCTTTCTTT. This translates into CASRKRTGADTEAFF. The variable domain in full, completed from reference TRBV5-1 and TRBJ1-1, reads KAGVTQTPRYLIKTRGQQVTLSCSPISGHRSVSWYQQTPGQGLQFLFEYFSETQRNKGNFPGRFSGRQFSNSRSEMNVSTLELGDSALYLCASRKRTGADTEAFFGQGTRLTVV.

This chain links TRBV5-1 with TRBJ2-3; 14 nucleotides line up with TRBD2. The CDR3 is 16 amino acids. CDR1 is SGHRS and CDR2 is YFSETQ in the germline V gene. The J segment lost 14 bases and the V segment lost 0 bases, leaving 11 bases of the junction unmatched. CDR3 sequence: CASSLVPPGLAGEGYF. The CDR3 nucleotides are TGCGCCAGCAGCTTGGTTCCACCGGGACTAGCGGGAGAGGGGTATTTT.

The chain joins TRBV27 to TRBJ1-1; D gene unclear. This CDR3 contains 13 residues. Trimming shortened V by 6 bases and J by 4 bases, and 12 bases separated the two germline ends. Germline V gene data show CDR1 as MNHEY and CDR2 as SMNVEV (reference sequence). Here the CDR3 DNA reads TGTGCCAGCAGACTCCGACCCGTCACTGAAGCTTTCTTT. Translation: CASRLRPVTEAFF.

This clonotype was found many times. The chain employs TRBV7-8 and TRBJ2-2; TRBD2 matches at 9 bases. CDR1 is SGHVS and CDR2 is FQNEAQ in the germline V gene. V was pared by 2 bases and J by 0 bases, with 4 bases of the junction left unmatched. The CDR3 sequence is 17 residues long. In DNA form, the CDR3 reads TGTGCCAGCAGCTTAAAGCGGGGGGTCCCGAACACCGGGGAGCTGTTTTTT. Its translation is CASSLKRGVPNTGELFF.

The chain combines TRBV6-6 with TRBJ2-1; 11 bases are a match to TRBD2. The CDR3 totals 19 residues. Germline CDR1 MNHNY, CDR2 SVGAGI (reference sequence). V trimming: 2 bases; J trimming: 12 bases; junction bases outside the gene matches: 21. In nucleotides, the CDR3 is TGTGCCAGCAGTTACACACATCCTTTCCCGGGACTAGCGGCTGAGGGGCAGTTCTTC. Translating gives CASSYTHPFPGLAAEGQFF.

This clonotype has only a few counts. The V and J genes are TRBV14 and TRBJ2-3, with a possible D match to TRBD1 (5 bases). The length of the CDR3 is 14 residues. Per germline, CDR1 SGHDN and CDR2 FVKESK. Trimming left V 1 base short and J 10 bases short, with 15 bases between. CDR3 nucleotide sequence: TGTGCCAGCAGCCAAGGAAGGGGCAGGGTCGCGCAGTATTTT. This translates into CASSQGRGRVAQYF. Full variable domain (missing parts from reference TRBV14 and TRBJ2-3): EAGVTQFPSHSVIEKGQTVTLRCDPISGHDNLYWYRRVMGKEIKFLLHFVKESKQDESGMPNNRFLAERTGGTYSTLKVQPAELEDSGVYFCASSQGRGRVAQYFGPGTRLTVL.

This clonotype was observed a handful of times. The rearrangement uses TRBV25-1 and TRBJ1-5; D gene ambiguous. V was cut by 1 base and J by 5 bases, with 15 bases left in between. CDR1 and CDR2 (germline): MGHDK, SYGVNS. This CDR3 has 16 residues. CDR3 DNA sequence: TGTGCCAGCAGTGAATCCATGTCAAGGGAGGATCAGCCCCAGCATTTT. Translating gives CASSESMSREDQPQHF.

The chain is built from TRBV24-1 and TRBJ2-7; 15 bases agree with TRBD2. This CDR3 is 15 amino acids long. Losses at the gene ends were 3 bases for V and 4 bases for J; bases not matched to a gene: 0. Germline V lookup: CDR1 KGHDR, CDR2 SFDVKD. CDR3 loop: CATSDGTSGRYEQYF. The CDR3 DNA is TGTGCCACCAGTGATGGGACTAGCGGGAGGTACGAGCAGTACTTC.

The CDR3 spells CASSSSRDGRGVQPQHF. CDR3 bases: TGTGCCAGCAGCTCCTCCCGGGACGGGCGAGGGGTGCAGCCCCAGCATTTT. V usage is TRBV7-9 and J usage is TRBJ1-5, with D perhaps TRBD1 (5 bases). The length of the CDR3 is 17 residues. Germline lookup yields CDR1 SEHNR and CDR2 FQNEAQ (reference sequence). Trimming removed 4 bases at V and 7 bases at J, with 23 bases between.

The chain has TRBV10-3 and TRBJ1-6, with 7 bases fitting TRBD1. CDR1 and CDR2 from the germline V gene are ENHRY and SYGVKD. This CDR3 has 12 amino acids. V shed 11 bases, J shed 5 bases, and the junction held 3 bases outside the gene matches. As DNA, the CDR3 is TGTGCCTGCGGGACAGATAATTCACCCCTCCACTTT. Translating it yields CACGTDNSPLHF.